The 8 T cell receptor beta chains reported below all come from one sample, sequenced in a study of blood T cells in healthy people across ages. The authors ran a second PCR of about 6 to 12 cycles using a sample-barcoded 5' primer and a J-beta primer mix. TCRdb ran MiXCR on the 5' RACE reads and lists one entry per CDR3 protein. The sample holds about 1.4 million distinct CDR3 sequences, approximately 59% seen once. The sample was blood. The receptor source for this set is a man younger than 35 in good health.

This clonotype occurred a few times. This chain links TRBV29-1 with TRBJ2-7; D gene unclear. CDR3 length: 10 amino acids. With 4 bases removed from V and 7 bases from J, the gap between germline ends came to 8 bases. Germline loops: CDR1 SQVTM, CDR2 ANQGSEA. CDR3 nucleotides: TGCAGCGTTGTTACAACGGAGCAGTACTTC. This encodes CSVVTTEQYF.

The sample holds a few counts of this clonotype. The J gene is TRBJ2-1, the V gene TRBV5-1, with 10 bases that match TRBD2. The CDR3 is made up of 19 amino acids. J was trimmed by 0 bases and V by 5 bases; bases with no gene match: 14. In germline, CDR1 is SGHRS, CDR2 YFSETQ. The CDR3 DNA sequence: TGCGCCAGCAGTTCCGCAGTAGCGGGAGGCCCGAGCTCCTACAATGAGCAGTTCTTC. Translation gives CASSSAVAGGPSSYNEQFF.

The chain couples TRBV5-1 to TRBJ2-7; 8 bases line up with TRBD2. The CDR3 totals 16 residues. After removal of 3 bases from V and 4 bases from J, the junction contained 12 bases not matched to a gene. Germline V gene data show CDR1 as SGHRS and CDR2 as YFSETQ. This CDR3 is CASSSGPAGVRYEQYF. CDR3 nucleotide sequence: TGCGCCAGCAGCTCGGGACCAGCGGGAGTGCGGTACGAGCAGTACTTC.

In nucleotides, the CDR3 is TGTGCCAGCAGTTACTCGGAGGGATCCGCAGATACGCAGTATTTT. Translating gives CASSYSEGSADTQYF. The chain uses TRBV6-5 and TRBJ2-3, with a possible D match to TRBD2 (6 bases). Between the trimmed V and J ends, which lost 0 bases and 4 bases, there was a span of 11 bases. CDR1 is MNHEY, CDR2 SVGAGI, per germline. CDR3 length equals 15 residues.

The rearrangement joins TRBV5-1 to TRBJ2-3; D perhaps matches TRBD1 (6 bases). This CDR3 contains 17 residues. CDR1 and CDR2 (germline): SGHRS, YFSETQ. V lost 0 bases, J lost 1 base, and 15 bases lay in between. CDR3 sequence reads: CASSLEETGIGTDTQYF. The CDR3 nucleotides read TGCGCCAGCAGCTTGGAAGAAACAGGGATCGGCACAGATACGCAGTATTTT.

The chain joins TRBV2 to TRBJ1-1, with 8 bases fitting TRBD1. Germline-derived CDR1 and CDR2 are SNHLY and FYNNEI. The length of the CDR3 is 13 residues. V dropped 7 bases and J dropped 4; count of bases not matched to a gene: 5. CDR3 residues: CASTGDRGTEAFF. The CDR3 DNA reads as TGTGCCAGCACCGGAGACAGGGGCACTGAAGCTTTCTTT.

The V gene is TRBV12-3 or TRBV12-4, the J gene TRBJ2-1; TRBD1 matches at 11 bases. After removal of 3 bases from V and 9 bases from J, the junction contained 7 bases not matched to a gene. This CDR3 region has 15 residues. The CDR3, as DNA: TGTGCCAGCAGTTTTGGGACAGGGGGTCAGGGTGAGCAGTTCTTC. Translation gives CASSFGTGGQGEQFF.

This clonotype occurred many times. CDR3 loop: CASSLSANYGYTF. In DNA form, the CDR3 reads TGTGCCAGCAGTTTATCAGCCAACTATGGCTACACCTTC. The chain couples TRBV27 to TRBJ1-2, with D unresolved. Germline CDR1 reads MNHEY; CDR2 reads SMNVEV (reference sequence). V lost 0 bases and J 2 bases, leaving 4 bases between the germline ends. The CDR3 runs 13 residues.